This T cell receptor (beta chain) emerged from a study of blood T cell repertoires in COVID-19. Study-level background: The United States, Italy and Spain supplied acute and convalescent COVID-19 samples. Sources were T cells, B-cell-depleted T cells, or PBMCs; the material itself was cDNA or gDNA.

The CDR3 totals 20 residues. Study processing details: Reference gene primer amplification in the assay estimated nucleated cell counts. TCRdb keeps only in-frame clones here, not all; method: immunoSEQ multiplex PCR. V and J calls and clone size are those listed in that table; D and trimming were worked out from the DNA. The sample includes about 240,000 clones, 70% to 90% seen only once; the top ten take under 6.5%. The specimen was peripheral blood. The sequence came from a man aged 55 to 70 with acute or convalescent COVID-19. The chain has TRBV1 and TRBJ2-7; TRBD2, the table's D call, lacks a check against the DNA. TRBV1 is assigned pseudogene status. CDR3 DNA: TGCACCAGCAGCCAAGATCTATCCCCCCGACTAGCGGGAGGTTGTAGCGAGCAGTACTTC. It specifies CTSSQDLSPRLAGGCSEQYF.